One sample yielded the 30 T cell receptor beta chains listed below, sequenced in a study of T-cell memory formation after mild COVID-19. TCRdb itself ran the 5' RACE reads through MiXCR, one entry per CDR3 protein. The repertoire includes about 7,000 distinct CDR3 sequences, approximately 32% of them detected once, and approximately 50% sits in the top ten. The sample taken for sequencing was PBMCs or a T cell subset sorted from them (not recorded which). The receptors shown here come from an adult woman who had mild COVID-19 (a few samples of this study predate the infection). Cell type and time point are not known.

This clonotype was picked up many times. V is TRBV7-3 and J is TRBJ2-3, with 9 bases lining up with TRBD2. CDR1 and CDR2 from the germline V gene are SGHTA and FQGTGA. The CDR3 length is 17 residues. The junction had 14 bases not matched to a gene; V was cut back by 5 bases and J by 5 bases. The CDR3 protein is CASSPPGLAGRQDTQYF. The DNA for the CDR3 is TGTGCCAGCAGCCCCCCCGGGCTAGCGGGAAGGCAAGATACGCAGTATTTT.

There are many counts of this clonotype. The V and J genes are TRBV7-8 and TRBJ1-2; TRBD1 might be the D (6 bases). This CDR3 is built from 15 residues. Trimming removed 5 bases at V and 5 bases at J, with 18 bases between. Germline CDR1 and CDR2: SGHVS and FQNEAQ. This CDR3 reads CASSPTGGQGYGYTF. CDR3 in DNA: TGTGCCAGCAGCCCGACCGGGGGGCAAGGATATGGCTACACCTTC.

This clonotype was counted ten times or more. The genes are TRBV5-1 and TRBJ1-4; no firm D call. The CDR3 is made up of 20 amino acids. In germline, CDR1 is SGHRS, CDR2 YFSETQ. Between the trimmed V and J ends, which lost 0 bases and 2 bases, there was a span of 23 bases. The CDR3 DNA reads TGCGCCAGCAGCTTGGCCCCCACGGGCCTGATCCCGGGGACTAATGAAAAACTGTTTTTT. This gives the protein CASSLAPTGLIPGTNEKLFF.

This clonotype was found many times. The rearrangement uses TRBV5-1 and TRBJ2-7; 7 bases align to TRBD1. Germline V gene data show CDR1 as SGHRS and CDR2 as YFSETQ. V dropped 2 bases and J dropped 9; count of bases not matched to a gene: 11. The CDR3 has 14 residues. The chain's CDR3 is CASSFLPDRDGQYF. The CDR3 DNA reads TGCGCCAGCAGCTTTCTCCCAGACAGGGACGGGCAGTACTTC. The variable domain in full, completed from reference TRBV5-1 and TRBJ2-7, reads KAGVTQTPRYLIKTRGQQVTLSCSPISGHRSVSWYQQTPGQGLQFLFEYFSETQRNKGNFPGRFSGRQFSNSRSEMNVSTLELGDSALYLCASSFLPDRDGQYFGPGTRLTVT.

This clonotype showed up many times. The chain is built from TRBV24-1 and TRBJ2-1, with D perhaps assigned TRBD1 or TRBD2 (5 bases each). Germline CDR1 reads KGHDR; CDR2 reads SFDVKD. The CDR3 sequence is 15 residues long. The V end was cut by 0 bases, the J end by 5 bases, with 10 bases between. CDR3 sequence: CATSDLQRDHNEQFF. The CDR3 region has the DNA TGTGCCACCAGTGATTTGCAACGGGACCACAATGAGCAGTTCTTC.

The chain carries TRBV7-2 and TRBJ2-5, with TRBD2 as a possible D gene (6 bases). Trimming removed 0 bases from V and 1 base from J, with 6 bases in between. This CDR3 is 14 amino acids long. Germline V gives CDR1 SGHTA, CDR2 FQGNSA. CDR3 sequence reads: CASSLASGQETQYF. Here the CDR3 DNA reads TGTGCCAGCAGCTTAGCTAGCGGCCAAGAGACCCAGTACTTC.

This clonotype was detected ten times or more. The chain has TRBV7-6 and TRBJ2-7; the D call may be TRBD1 or TRBD2 (5 bases each). V was cut by 5 bases and J by 5 bases, with 16 bases left in between. The germline gives CDR1 SGHVS, CDR2 FNYEAQ. This CDR3 region has 14 residues. Here the CDR3 reads CASSPIIMGDEQYF. In nucleotides, the CDR3 is TGTGCCAGCAGCCCGATTATAATGGGGGACGAGCAGTACTTC.

The chain uses TRBV24-1 and TRBJ2-3; TRBD2 matches at 13 bases. This CDR3 has 16 residues. Germline loops: CDR1 KGHDR, CDR2 SFDVKD. Germline trimming cut 4 bases from V and 4 bases from J; bases unmatched to any gene: 4. The CDR3 loop is CATSDTLAGGPDTQYF. The CDR3 DNA reads TGTGCCACCAGTGACACACTAGCGGGGGGGCCAGATACGCAGTATTTT.

This clonotype was picked up many times. This chain uses TRBV25-1 with TRBJ1-1; no clear D. The ends were cut back, 7 bases at V and 0 bases at J, with 9 bases in the middle. The length of the CDR3 is 13 residues. CDR1 is MGHDK and CDR2 is SYGVNS in the germline V gene. In DNA form, the CDR3 reads TGTGCCAGCATTGGTATAATGAACACTGAAGCTTTCTTT. Its translation: CASIGIMNTEAFF.

This clonotype occurred many times. The rearrangement uses TRBV14 and TRBJ2-1; D possibly matches TRBD1 or TRBD2 (5 bases each). CDR1 is SGHDN and CDR2 is FVKESK in the germline V gene. Trimming cost V 2 bases and J 8 bases, with 22 bases left between them. The CDR3 consists of 17 residues. The DNA of the CDR3 is TGTGCCAGCAGCCAACCTGGGACCAACCTTAACTTAGATGAGCAGTTCTTC. This translates into CASSQPGTNLNLDEQFF.

In this sample, this clonotype turned up many times. This sequence joins TRBV28 and TRBJ2-5; D is perhaps TRBD1 or TRBD2 (5 bases each). V lost 3 bases and J lost 5, with 10 bases in between. The CDR3 loop spans 13 amino acids. Germline lookup yields CDR1 MDHEN and CDR2 SYDVKM. CDR3 loop: CASSFPGDETQYF. CDR3 sequence (DNA): TGTGCCAGCAGTTTTCCTGGGGACGAGACCCAGTACTTC.

This chain connects TRBV29-1 to TRBJ2-3; tentatively, D is TRBD2 (6 bases). Between the trimmed V and J ends, which lost 4 bases and 3 bases, there was a span of 14 bases. The CDR3 sequence is 14 residues long. The germline CDR1 and CDR2 sequences are SQVTM and ANQGSEA. The CDR3 is CSVGISGRTDTQYF. CDR3 sequence (DNA): TGCAGCGTTGGAATTAGCGGAAGGACAGATACGCAGTATTTT.

This clonotype was seen repeatedly, ten times or more. J is TRBJ2-2 and V is TRBV9; no clear D. V was shortened by 4 bases and J by 1 base, with 11 bases between the two germline ends. CDR1 is SGDLS and CDR2 is YYNGEE in the germline V gene. The CDR3 extends over 15 amino acids. CDR3 loop: CASSPWTVNTGELFF. The CDR3 bases are TGTGCCAGCAGCCCTTGGACCGTGAACACCGGGGAGCTGTTTTTT.

This clonotype was recorded many times. The chain recombines TRBV15 with TRBJ1-1; D not resolved. The CDR3 has 15 residues. Trimming removed 0 bases from V and 2 bases from J, with 10 bases in between. Looked up from germline, CDR1 is LNHNV and CDR2 is YYDKDF (reference sequence). CDR3 sequence (DNA): TGTGCCACCAGCAGAGACCCAGTATTCAACACTGAAGCTTTCTTT. The encoded protein is CATSRDPVFNTEAFF.

The chain recombines TRBV5-1 with TRBJ2-7; D unresolved. The CDR3 consists of 13 residues. The germline V and J ends were trimmed by 1 base and 3 bases, with 8 bases remaining between them. Germline V CDR1 and CDR2: SGHRS, YFSETQ. CDR3 bases: TGCGCCAGCAGCTTGCTCGGCAGCTACGAGCAGTACTTC. Its protein product is CASSLLGSYEQYF.

This clonotype rates as medium-sized. The chain recombines TRBV4-1 with TRBJ2-5; 10 nucleotides line up with TRBD2. This CDR3 is built from 17 residues. Germline V gives CDR1 MGHRA, CDR2 YSYEKL. After removal of 2 bases from V and 5 bases from J, the junction contained 11 bases not matched to a gene. CDR3 bases: TGCGCCAGCAGCCAACCCGCTTTCCTAGCGGGAGAGGAGACCCAGTACTTC. It is translated as CASSQPAFLAGEETQYF.

The genes are TRBV6-5 and TRBJ1-1; D is uncertain. V lost 0 bases, J lost 1 base, and 15 bases lay in between. Germline lookup yields CDR1 MNHEY and CDR2 SVGAGI. The CDR3 extends over 17 amino acids. CDR3 DNA sequence: TGTGCCAGCAGTTACTCGACCACAAGGTTTAAGAACACTGAAGCTTTCTTT. It translates to CASSYSTTRFKNTEAFF.

This clonotype was seen repeatedly, ten times or more. The V gene is TRBV7-2, the J gene TRBJ1-3; D may be TRBD1 (5 bases). CDR1 is SGHTA and CDR2 is FQGNSA in the germline V gene. Trimming removed 5 bases from V and 2 bases from J, with 10 bases in between. The CDR3 loop spans 14 amino acids. The CDR3 DNA reads TGTGCCAGCAGCCTAGGGACGGCTGGAAACACCATATATTTT. It encodes CASSLGTAGNTIYF.

This clonotype occurred many times. The CDR3 region is CASSYRQGATNEKLFF. CDR3 bases: TGTGCCAGCAGTTACCGCCAGGGCGCAACTAATGAAAAACTGTTTTTT. J is TRBJ1-4 and V is TRBV6-6; a possible D gene is TRBD1 (5 bases). The CDR3 sequence is 16 residues long. Germline-derived CDR1 and CDR2 are MNHNY and SVGAGI (reference sequence). V gave up 2 bases and J gave up 0 bases, with 10 bases separating them.

This clonotype has ten or more counts. The chain uses TRBV9 and TRBJ1-2; weak D call: TRBD1 (5 bases). V shed 2 bases and J shed 3 bases, with 11 bases lying between them. Germline-derived CDR1 and CDR2 are SGDLS and YYNGEE. This CDR3 comprises 14 residues. CDR3 coding DNA: TGTGCCAGCAGCGTCCAGGGTTGGGACTATGGCTACACCTTC. It translates to CASSVQGWDYGYTF.

V gene TRBV12-3 or TRBV12-4 combines with J gene TRBJ2-3, with TRBD2 identical over 7 bases. This CDR3 has 13 amino acids. J gave up 6 bases and V 6 bases, and 6 bases lay outside the gene matches. The CDR3 protein is CASSPFGGDTQYF. The CDR3 region has the DNA TGTGCCAGCAGCCCTTTCGGGGGGGATACGCAGTATTTT.

This clonotype has ten or more counts. The chain has TRBV9 and TRBJ1-2; 8 nucleotides match TRBD1. CDR3 size: 15 residues. With V trimmed by 0 bases and J by 4 bases, 5 bases remained unmatched. Germline V gene lookup returns CDR1 SGDLS and CDR2 YYNGEE. In DNA form, the CDR3 reads TGTGCCAGCAGCGTAGCATCCACAGGGGGCTATGGCTACACCTTC. Translating it yields CASSVASTGGYGYTF.

The sample holds many counts of this clonotype. The chain has TRBV7-6 and TRBJ2-1; no reliable D call. This CDR3 region has 15 residues. CDR1 and CDR2 from the germline V gene are SGHVS and FNYEAQ. V lost 1 base to trimming and J lost 5 bases, with 12 bases between them. The CDR3 region has the DNA TGTGCCAGCAGCTTAGGGGGAATGGGTAACAATGAGCAGTTCTTC. This sequence encodes CASSLGGMGNNEQFF.

The chain couples TRBV9 to TRBJ2-3, with D unresolved. Germline CDR1 SGDLS, CDR2 YYNGEE. The V end was cut by 0 bases, the J end by 5 bases, with 7 bases between. The CDR3 totals 13 residues. CDR3 DNA sequence: TGTGCCAGCAGCGTAGGGTCAGGAGATACGCAGTATTTT. Residues: CASSVGSGDTQYF.

Only one count was recorded for this clonotype. The CDR3 nucleotides are TGCGCCAGCAGCCCGGTAACAGGGGGCCAAGAGACCCAGTACTTC. Amino acid sequence: CASSPVTGGQETQYF. V and J are TRBV5-1 and TRBJ2-5; 8 bases are a match to TRBD1. Per germline, CDR1 SGHRS and CDR2 YFSETQ. There are 15 residues in the CDR3. V lost 4 bases and J lost 1; bases outside the gene matches: 6. The full variable domain, in which reference TRBV5-1 and TRBJ2-5 provide the parts outside the CDR3, is KAGVTQTPRYLIKTRGQQVTLSCSPISGHRSVSWYQQTPGQGLQFLFEYFSETQRNKGNFPGRFSGRQFSNSRSEMNVSTLELGDSALYLCASSPVTGGQETQYFGPGTRLLVL.

This clonotype was counted ten times or more. The chain uses TRBV12-3 or TRBV12-4 and TRBJ1-2; TRBD1 is a possible D gene (5 bases). This CDR3 has 19 residues. Trimming stripped 5 bases from V and 5 bases from J, with 30 bases between. As DNA, the CDR3 is TGTGCCAGCAGTATTTCTCCGGGACTTTTGGGGAACTGGTATTATGGCTACACCTTC. It encodes CASSISPGLLGNWYYGYTF.

The chain combines TRBV5-1 with TRBJ2-3; unclear D gene. The germline CDR1 and CDR2 sequences are SGHRS and YFSETQ. V gave up 0 bases and J gave up 5 bases, with 7 bases separating them. This CDR3 is built from 13 residues. CDR3 sequence reads: CASSLEVGDTQYF. CDR3 nucleotides: TGCGCCAGCAGCTTGGAGGTTGGAGATACGCAGTATTTT. The complete variable domain, with remaining parts taken from reference TRBV5-1 and TRBJ2-3, reads KAGVTQTPRYLIKTRGQQVTLSCSPISGHRSVSWYQQTPGQGLQFLFEYFSETQRNKGNFPGRFSGRQFSNSRSEMNVSTLELGDSALYLCASSLEVGDTQYFGPGTRLTVL.

This chain uses TRBV2 with TRBJ2-3; D may be TRBD2 (5 bases). V lost 6 bases and J lost 0, with 13 bases in between. The germline V gene encodes CDR1 SNHLY and CDR2 FYNNEI. This CDR3 region has 15 residues. As DNA, the CDR3 is TGTGCCAGCAGCCGGGGTAGTCCTAGCACAGATACGCAGTATTTT. Its translation: CASSRGSPSTDTQYF.

This clonotype is medium-sized (0.01 to 0.1%) within its sample. The chain joins TRBV18 to TRBJ2-7, with D possibly being TRBD1 or TRBD2 (5 bases each). CDR3 length equals 15 residues. Trimming took off 3 bases at V and 0 bases at J, with 12 bases between the two ends. Germline CDR1 reads KGHSH; CDR2 reads LQKENI. The CDR3 region has the DNA TGTGCCAGCTCACCTCAACCAGGGAGCTCCTACGAGCAGTACTTC. Protein: CASSPQPGSSYEQYF.

This clonotype occurred once. The rearrangement uses TRBV24-1 and TRBJ2-3, with D hard to call. Trimming pared 9 bases from V and 2 bases from J, leaving 5 bases between. This CDR3 contains 11 residues. Per germline, CDR1 KGHDR and CDR2 SFDVKD. DNA of the CDR3: TGTGCCACCGCCAACACAGATACGCAGTATTTT. It codes for CATANTDTQYF.